This T cell receptor beta chain was identified during a study of cytomegalovirus exposure and HLA in healthy donors. Whole-study findings and limits: Some TCR beta chains (164 of them) were listed as cytomegalovirus-associated. Among TCR sequences, most were rare, though some public TCRs appeared in many donors. The classifier reportedly diagnosed cytomegalovirus status with high specificity and sensitivity. Through in vitro validation, three CMV-associated chains were shown to be specific for CMV antigens.

V lost 4 bases to trimming and J lost 7 bases, with 14 bases between them. The germline V gene has CDR1 WNHNN and CDR2 SYGVQD (reference sequence). This CDR3 is built from 14 residues. Data came from immunoSEQ multiplex PCR; TCRdb stores just in-frame clones and leaves some out. The sample shows roughly 250,000 clones, just under 90% of them seen only once. Comments on this clone: Its antigen is not identified.

The sequenced material came from PBMCs. The sequence was obtained from a young man in good health and CMV-seronegative. V and J are TRBV10-1 and TRBJ2-1; D is perhaps TRBD2 (7 bases). Written as DNA, the CDR3 is TGCGCCAGCAGTGTCCGGGGGGCCCCGAATGAGCAGTTCTTC. This gives the protein CASSVRGAPNEQFF.